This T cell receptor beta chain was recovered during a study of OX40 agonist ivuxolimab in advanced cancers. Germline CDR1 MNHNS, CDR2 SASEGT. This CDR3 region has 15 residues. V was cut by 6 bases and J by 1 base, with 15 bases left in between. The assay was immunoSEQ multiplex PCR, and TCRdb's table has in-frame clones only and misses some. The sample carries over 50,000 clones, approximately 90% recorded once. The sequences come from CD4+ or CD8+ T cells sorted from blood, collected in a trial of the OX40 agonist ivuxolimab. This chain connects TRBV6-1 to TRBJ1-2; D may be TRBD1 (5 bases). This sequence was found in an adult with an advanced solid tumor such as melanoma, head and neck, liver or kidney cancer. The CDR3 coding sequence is TGTGCCAGCAGCCCGATGGGGGGAAATAACTATGGCTACACCTTC. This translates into CASSPMGGNNYGYTF.